The T cell receptor beta chain under discussion was sequenced for a study of blood T cell repertoires in COVID-19. Method: immunoSEQ multiplex PCR; TCRdb's copy keeps in-frame clones and lacks some. The sample includes some 190,000 clones, about 84% of them seen just once. The CDR3 spans 14 residues. Germline CDR1 and CDR2: SGHAT and FQNNGV. With 5 bases clipped from V and 10 bases from J, the junction kept 5 bases outside the gene matches. This clone was found once. The sequencing input was PBMCs or T cells enriched from blood (not recorded which). This TCR came from a young man with acute COVID-19. The chain employs TRBV11-2 and TRBJ2-1, with 13 bases matching TRBD2. The CDR3 spells CASSGLAGAGEQFF. CDR3 sequence (DNA): TGTGCCAGCAGCGGACTAGCGGGGGCGGGGGAGCAGTTCTTC.